The next 27 T cell receptor beta chains were all read from a single sample in a study of CXCR3-negative and CXCR3-positive naive CD8 T cells. Libraries were UMI-labeled 5' RACE TRB cDNA. TCRdb reprocessed the 5' RACE reads and stores each CDR3 protein as one record, lacking DNA. The ten most abundant clones cover about 15% of a sample with approximately 39,000 distinct CDR3 sequences. Sequencing used memory CD8+ T cells from blood. The receptor set was obtained from a human donor in good health. Some clones in this sample may be carry-over from other donors' samples.

The CDR3 is CATSRDRTDTQYF. The chain recombines TRBV15 with TRBJ2-3. Germline loops: CDR1 LNHNV, CDR2 YYDKDF (reference sequence). The CDR3 covers 13 residues.

The V and J genes are TRBV7-9 and TRBJ2-2; with no DNA, the TCRdb D assignment of TRBD2 cannot be verified. The CDR3 runs 15 residues. Germline-derived CDR1 and CDR2 are SEHNR and FQNEAQ (reference sequence). The CDR3 sequence is CASSLDPTAVGELFF.

V gene TRBV5-5 combines with J gene TRBJ2-2. Germline V gene data show CDR1 as SGHKS and CDR2 as YYEKEE (reference sequence). The CDR3 runs 14 residues. The CDR3 is CASSFTGNTGELFF.

The chain uses TRBV27 and TRBJ2-7. CDR1 is MNHEY and CDR2 is SMNVEV in the germline V gene (reference sequence). The CDR3 runs to 11 residues. CDR3 protein: CASSSGYEQYF.

The CDR3 is CASTGLAQNNEQFF. The chain combines TRBV28 with TRBJ2-1; the TCRdb call, TRBD2, lacks DNA for checking. Germline assignment: CDR1 MDHEN and CDR2 SYDVKM. The CDR3 spans 14 residues.

The rearrangement uses TRBV29-1 and TRBJ2-1; without DNA, the TCRdb call of TRBD1 cannot be checked. CDR3 length equals 12 residues. In germline, CDR1 is SQVTM, CDR2 ANQGSEA. CDR3 sequence: CSVILLGDEQFF.

This chain connects TRBV12-3 or TRBV12-4 to TRBJ2-7; no DNA is available, so the TRBD1 call from TCRdb remains unchecked. There are 13 residues in the CDR3. CDR3 sequence: CASSPGRSYEQYF.

This chain uses TRBV15 with TRBJ2-3; the D call from TCRdb, TRBD2, cannot be confirmed without DNA. Germline V CDR1 and CDR2: LNHNV, YYDKDF (reference sequence). This CDR3 contains 15 residues. The CDR3 sequence: CATSRGGRAKDTQYF.

The chain employs TRBV28 and TRBJ1-1. Germline CDR1 and CDR2: MDHEN and SYDVKM. This CDR3 comprises 11 residues. CDR3 loop: CASSFLAEAFF.

This chain joins TRBV10-3 and TRBJ2-2; the TRBD1 assignment by TCRdb is unverifiable without DNA. From germline, CDR1 is ENHRY and CDR2 SYGVKD. CDR3 length: 16 residues. The CDR3 sequence is CAISDRGAANTGELFF.

V usage is TRBV25-1 and J usage is TRBJ2-5; TCRdb picks TRBD1, but there is no DNA to check that call. The CDR3 length is 15 residues. Per germline, CDR1 MGHDK and CDR2 SYGVNS. The CDR3 loop is CASSEFPGRVETQYF. The whole variable domain, filled in from reference TRBV25-1 and TRBJ2-5, reads EADIYQTPRYLVIGTGKKITLECSQTMGHDKMYWYQQDPGMELHLIHYSYGVNSTEKGDLSSESTVSRIRTEHFPLTLESARPSHTSQYLCASSEFPGRVETQYFGPGTRLLVL.

The chain recombines TRBV4-1 with TRBJ2-7; the D call from TCRdb, TRBD1, cannot be confirmed without DNA. CDR3 length: 13 amino acids. CDR1 is MGHRA and CDR2 is YSYEKL in the germline V gene. CDR3 protein: CASSQGRGDEQYF.

The chain links TRBV20-1 to TRBJ1-4. CDR1 DFQATT and CDR2 SNEGSKA come from the germline V gene (reference sequence). This CDR3 region has 15 residues. The CDR3 sequence is CSGRDIYATNEKLFF.

The chain joins TRBV29-1 to TRBJ1-4; TCRdb returns TRBD1, unconfirmable since there is no DNA. This CDR3 region has 14 residues. CDR1 and CDR2 from the germline V gene are SQVTM and ANQGSEA. The CDR3 sequence: CSSAFRDTGEKLFF.

This chain joins TRBV7-8 and TRBJ2-3; TCRdb lists TRBD2, though no DNA is available to test this call. This CDR3 is 19 amino acids long. The V gene's germline CDR1 is SGHVS and CDR2 FQNEAQ. The CDR3 protein is CASSPKGPRVVGSSDTQYF.

The chain carries TRBV7-9 and TRBJ2-5. CDR1 is SEHNR, CDR2 FQNEAQ, per germline (reference sequence). This CDR3 has 13 amino acids. CDR3 sequence reads: CASSPVGQETQYF.

The J gene is TRBJ2-7, the V gene TRBV13. Germline assignment: CDR1 PRHDT and CDR2 FYEKMQ (reference sequence). The CDR3 is 13 amino acids. The CDR3 protein is CASSLGQIYEQYF.

This chain uses TRBV20-1 with TRBJ2-1. Germline values: CDR1 DFQATT, CDR2 SNEGSKA (reference sequence). The CDR3 has 15 residues. The CDR3: CSAKDLPSSYNEQFF.

The V gene is TRBV14, the J gene TRBJ2-3; TCRdb selects TRBD1, and the lack of DNA leaves this call unchecked. Germline CDR1 and CDR2: SGHDN and FVKESK. This CDR3 region has 17 residues. The CDR3 reads CASSPISSDRGQDTQYF.

The chain couples TRBV7-6 to TRBJ2-3; TCRdb reports TRBD1, a call that lacks DNA to check it against. Per the germline V gene, CDR1 is SGHVS and CDR2 is FNYEAQ. The CDR3 totals 17 residues. CDR3: CASSSPRRGGGTDTQYF.

The chain joins TRBV5-4 to TRBJ1-2; TCRdb names TRBD1, which stays unverified in the absence of DNA. Germline V gene lookup returns CDR1 SGHNT and CDR2 YYREEE (reference sequence). The CDR3 is 13 residues long. The CDR3: CASSFGQGNGYTF.

The genes are TRBV20-1 and TRBJ1-6; TCRdb's D gene call, TRBD1, goes unchecked for lack of DNA. The CDR3 is 13 residues long. Germline CDR1 DFQATT, CDR2 SNEGSKA (reference sequence). The CDR3 region is CSARQGYNSPLHF.

The chain couples TRBV4-1 to TRBJ1-2; the TCRdb D gene call, TRBD1, has no DNA to confirm it. Germline CDR1 is MGHRA and CDR2 is YSYEKL. The CDR3 length is 18 residues. This chain's CDR3 is CASSQFHPGAGANYGYTF.

The CDR3 reads CASGVDRAADTQYF. This chain links TRBV12-3 or TRBV12-4 with TRBJ2-3; TCRdb's D call, TRBD1, is unchecked because there is no DNA. The CDR3 totals 14 residues.

V and J are TRBV7-6 and TRBJ2-7. This CDR3 contains 15 residues. CDR1 and CDR2 (germline): SGHVS, FNYEAQ. The CDR3 loop reads CASSLGSDSSYEQYF.

The rearrangement joins TRBV20-1 to TRBJ2-7; TCRdb lists TRBD2, though no DNA is available to test this call. CDR3 length: 13 residues. CDR1 and CDR2 from the germline V gene are DFQATT and SNEGSKA (reference sequence). This CDR3 reads CSAAEGLVYEQYF.

The chain links TRBV4-1 to TRBJ2-6; TCRdb designates TRBD1, a call that cannot be tested without DNA. The CDR3 runs 16 residues. Germline V gene data show CDR1 as MGHRA and CDR2 as YSYEKL. CDR3 residues: CASSLNPGNGANVLTF.